The 30 T cell receptor beta chains below all came from one sample that was sequenced in a study of blood T cell repertoires in COVID-19. The data were produced by immunoSEQ multiplex PCR, yet TCRdb's version contains in-frame clones alone and is incomplete. The table lists approximately 230,000 clones, around 90% of them singletons. The sequencing sample was made of PBMCs or T cells enriched from blood (not recorded which). The receptor source for this set is a woman aged 25 to 45 with acute COVID-19.

The V and J genes are TRBV3-1 (or the pseudogene TRBV3-2) and TRBJ1-1, with a possible D match to TRBD1 (5 bases). The germline V gene encodes CDR1 LGHDT and CDR2 YNNKEL (reference sequence). Trimming shortened V by 1 base and J by 5 bases, and 11 bases separated the two germline ends. This CDR3 comprises 14 residues. The chain's CDR3 is CASSQGMSGTEAFF. In DNA, the CDR3 is TGTGCCAGCAGCCAAGGCATGTCAGGGACTGAAGCTTTCTTT.

The CDR3 spells CASSEIAGRTQYF. The CDR3 DNA follows: TGTGCCAGCAGTGAAATAGCGGGGCGGACCCAGTACTTC. V gene TRBV2 combines with J gene TRBJ2-5; the match to TRBD2 covers 8 bases. V trimming: 2 bases; J trimming: 7 bases; junction bases outside the gene matches: 3. The CDR3 contains 13 residues. Germline values: CDR1 SNHLY, CDR2 FYNNEI.

J is TRBJ2-5 and V is TRBV2, with a possible D match to TRBD1 (6 bases). The germline V and J ends were trimmed by 6 bases and 4 bases, with 15 bases remaining between them. The CDR3 loop spans 14 amino acids. Germline-derived CDR1 and CDR2 are SNHLY and FYNNEI. The CDR3 coding sequence is TGTGCCAGCAGGGAAACAGGGCCGATAGAGACCCAGTACTTC. Protein sequence: CASRETGPIETQYF.

This chain's CDR3 is CASSIGPNTEAFF. DNA for the CDR3: TGTGCCAGTAGTATAGGGCCGAACACTGAAGCTTTCTTT. The chain combines TRBV19 with TRBJ1-1; D gene uncertain. Trimming cost V 1 base and J 1 base, with 4 bases left between them. Germline V lookup: CDR1 LNHDA, CDR2 SQIVND (reference sequence). The CDR3 runs to 13 residues.

The J gene is TRBJ2-1, the V gene TRBV5-1; 8 bases fit TRBD2. Germline loops: CDR1 SGHRS, CDR2 YFSETQ. The ends lost 1 base at V and 12 bases at J; junction bases unmatched: 3. The CDR3 has 12 amino acids. The CDR3 region has the DNA TGCGCCAGCAGCTTGACGGCGGGGGGGCAGTTCTTC. This codes for CASSLTAGGQFF. Filled out from reference TRBV5-1 and TRBJ2-1, the complete variable domain reads KAGVTQTPRYLIKTRGQQVTLSCSPISGHRSVSWYQQTPGQGLQFLFEYFSETQRNKGNFPGRFSGRQFSNSRSEMNVSTLELGDSALYLCASSLTAGGQFFGPGTRLTVL.

The V call is TRBV28, the J call TRBJ2-6; D is unclear. Germline values: CDR1 MDHEN, CDR2 SYDVKM. V lost 4 bases and J lost 0, with 4 bases in between. This CDR3 comprises 14 residues. CDR3 in DNA: TGTGCCAGCAGTTATTACTCTGGGGCCAACGTCCTGACTTTC. Its protein product is CASSYYSGANVLTF.

The chain links TRBV30 to TRBJ1-2; TRBD1 is a possible D gene (6 bases). This CDR3 spans 13 amino acids. V shed 5 bases and J shed 4 bases, with 14 bases lying between them. CDR1 and CDR2 (germline): GTSNPN, SVGIG (reference sequence). The CDR3 bases are TGTGCCTGGGGTGCAGTACAGGGCTATGGCTACACCTTC. This sequence encodes CAWGAVQGYGYTF.

CDR3 sequence (DNA): TGTGCCAGCAGCTCCCAGTCGGACAGGGGGAGCACTGAAGCTTTCTTT. Protein product: CASSSQSDRGSTEAFF. J is TRBJ1-1 and V is TRBV7-3; 10 bases align to TRBD1. In germline, CDR1 is SGHTA, CDR2 FQGTGA. V trimming: 4 bases; J trimming: 4 bases; junction bases outside the gene matches: 9. The CDR3 sequence is 16 residues long.

V gene TRBV10-3 combines with J gene TRBJ2-1; 8 positions agree with TRBD2. V lost 4 bases and J lost 4; bases outside the gene matches: 12. The CDR3 is 17 amino acids. Germline CDR1 reads ENHRY; CDR2 reads SYGVKD. CDR3 nucleotide sequence: TGTGCCATCAGTGGGGCGGTGCGGGGGGCCCCTTACAATGAGCAGTTCTTC. Encoded protein: CAISGAVRGAPYNEQFF.

The table lists this clone with a count of one. The chain combines TRBV5-1 with TRBJ2-2, with 7 positions matching TRBD1. From germline, CDR1 is SGHRS and CDR2 YFSETQ. The CDR3 is 15 amino acids. The trim removed 6 bases at V and 0 bases at J, leaving 5 bases unmatched. CDR3 in DNA: TGCGCCAGCACCCCAGGGGGTGCGAACACCGGGGAGCTGTTTTTT. Its translation is CASTPGGANTGELFF.

V and J are TRBV6-6 and TRBJ1-5; D is perhaps TRBD1 (6 bases). V was pared by 7 bases and J by 1 base, with 17 bases between. The CDR3 is 16 residues long. Germline CDR1 reads MNHNY; CDR2 reads SVGAGI (reference sequence). The CDR3 region has the DNA TGTGCCAGCACTGGATTGGGGGCTCAAAGCAATCAGCCCCAGCATTTT. Amino acid sequence: CASTGLGAQSNQPQHF.

V usage is TRBV25-1 and J usage is TRBJ1-2; D unresolved. The V end lost 1 base, the J end lost 7 bases, and 7 bases lay between the germline ends. The germline CDR1 and CDR2 sequences are MGHDK and SYGVNS. The CDR3 runs to 12 residues. CDR3 amino acids: CASSESVFGYTF. CDR3 nucleotide sequence: TGTGCCAGCAGTGAATCCGTATTTGGCTACACCTTC.

The rearrangement uses TRBV2 and TRBJ2-3; maybe TRBD2 (6 bases). The CDR3 is 15 amino acids. CDR1 SNHLY and CDR2 FYNNEI come from the germline V gene. V was pared by 8 bases and J by 6 bases, with 21 bases between. CDR3 protein: CASPDRAGRQDTQYF. Written as DNA, the CDR3 is TGTGCCAGCCCGGATCGGGCGGGGCGGCAGGATACGCAGTATTTT.

The chain combines TRBV6-1 with TRBJ2-1; 7 positions agree with TRBD2. Trimming removed 2 bases from V and 1 base from J; junction bases left unmatched: 2. The CDR3 runs to 15 residues. Germline values: CDR1 MNHNS, CDR2 SASEGT. CDR3 amino acids: CASSELGGSYNEQFF. The DNA for the CDR3 is TGTGCCAGCAGTGAATTGGGGGGGTCCTACAATGAGCAGTTCTTC.

V is TRBV28 and J is TRBJ2-3; D call uncertain. V dropped 3 bases and J dropped 5 bases, with 6 bases sitting between them. Germline CDR1 MDHEN, CDR2 SYDVKM. This CDR3 comprises 12 residues. CDR3 in DNA: TGTGCCAGCAGTTTCGGGTTAGATACGCAGTATTTT. Residues: CASSFGLDTQYF.

Points on this clone: An end of the junction does not agree with germline; a read error may underlie this. The genes are TRBV2 and TRBJ2-1, with D tentatively TRBD1 (6 bases). This CDR3 region has 15 residues. Germline V gene lookup returns CDR1 SNHLY and CDR2 FYNNEI. The CDR3, as DNA: TGTGCCAGCAGTGAAGCGGTGAGGACAGTTCCCACTGGGGTCTTC. Its translation: CASSEAVRTVPTGVF.

The genes are TRBV15 and TRBJ2-5; the match to TRBD2 covers 8 bases. This CDR3 contains 15 residues. The germline V gene has CDR1 LNHNV and CDR2 YYDKDF (reference sequence). V shed 1 base, J shed 3 bases, and the junction held 4 bases outside the gene matches. DNA of the CDR3: TGTGCCACCAGCAGAGGACAAGCGGGGGAAGAGACCCAGTACTTC. As protein: CATSRGQAGEETQYF.

Here the CDR3 reads CASSPAIGEASRANEKLFF. The CDR3, as DNA: TGTGCCAGCAGCCCTGCGATAGGGGAGGCCTCTCGGGCTAATGAAAAACTGTTTTTT. The rearrangement uses TRBV11-2 and TRBJ1-4, with D perhaps matching TRBD1 (5 bases). The CDR3 spans 19 residues. The ends were cut back, 5 bases at V and 3 bases at J, with 25 bases in the middle. The germline V gene has CDR1 SGHAT and CDR2 FQNNGV.

The chain employs TRBV15 and TRBJ1-4; 7 bases map to TRBD1. V shed 1 base, J shed 4 bases, and the junction held 6 bases outside the gene matches. In germline, CDR1 is LNHNV, CDR2 YYDKDF (reference sequence). The CDR3 covers 16 residues. In nucleotides, the CDR3 is TGTGCCACCAGCAGAGGACAGACAGGGTTTAATGAAAAACTGTTTTTT. This translates into CATSRGQTGFNEKLFF.

This rearrangement joins TRBV2 to TRBJ1-2; 7 bases agree with TRBD1. CDR1 is SNHLY and CDR2 is FYNNEI in the germline V gene. With 1 base clipped from V and 5 bases from J, the junction kept 1 base outside the gene matches. The CDR3 is 13 residues long. The CDR3 loop is CASSEGRGYGYTF. In DNA, the CDR3 is TGTGCCAGCAGTGAAGGCAGGGGGTATGGCTACACCTTC.

The chain uses TRBV5-1 and TRBJ1-1; 7 nucleotides agree with TRBD1. V dropped 1 base and J dropped 5; count of bases not matched to a gene: 11. Germline CDR1 reads SGHRS; CDR2 reads YFSETQ. The CDR3 consists of 16 residues. The CDR3 loop is CASSLRADRVGTEAFF. In DNA, the CDR3 is TGCGCCAGCAGCTTGAGGGCTGACAGGGTCGGGACTGAAGCTTTCTTT.

The rearrangement uses TRBV7-8 and TRBJ2-1, with 15 bases identical to TRBD2. Germline CDR1 SGHVS, CDR2 FQNEAQ. The V gene end was trimmed by 5 bases and the J gene end by 4 bases; junction bases not matched to a gene: 6. The CDR3 consists of 17 residues. For the CDR3, the DNA is TGTGCCAGCAGCCGGACTAGCGGGGGGGCGGCATACAATGAGCAGTTCTTC. Amino acid sequence: CASSRTSGGAAYNEQFF. Variable domain in full (rest from reference TRBV7-8 and TRBJ2-1): GAGVSQSPRYKVAKRGQDVALRCDPISGHVSLFWYQQALGQGPEFLTYFQNEAQLDKSGLPSDRFFAERPEGSVSTLKIQRTQQEDSAVYLCASSRTSGGAAYNEQFFGPGTRLTVL.

The rearrangement links TRBV5-4 to TRBJ1-2; tentative D call: TRBD1 (6 bases). Per germline, CDR1 SGHNT and CDR2 YYREEE (reference sequence). The CDR3 covers 18 residues. V dropped 4 bases and J dropped 4 bases, with 26 bases sitting between them. CDR3 bases: TGTGCCAGCAGCAAGCCGGGACAAGGGGTATATCGGGGCTATGGCTACACCTTC. As protein: CASSKPGQGVYRGYGYTF. Full variable domain (outside the CDR3, taken from reference TRBV5-4 and TRBJ1-2): ETGVTQSPTHLIKTRGQQVTLRCSSQSGHNTVSWYQQALGQGPQFIFQYYREEENGRGNFPPRFSGLQFPNYSSELNVNALELDDSALYLCASSKPGQGVYRGYGYTFGSGTRLTVV.

The chain recombines TRBV4-1 with TRBJ1-2, with D maybe TRBD1 (5 bases). Germline V gene lookup returns CDR1 MGHRA and CDR2 YSYEKL. The V and J ends lost 1 base and 0 bases respectively, with 18 bases between them. CDR3 size: 18 residues. The CDR3 DNA reads TGCGCCAGCAGCCAAGCCAGTAGGGGCAATACCGCTAACTATGGCTACACCTTC. It specifies CASSQASRGNTANYGYTF.

This chain links TRBV6-5 with TRBJ2-1, with 13 bases aligning to TRBD2. Germline assignment: CDR1 MNHEY and CDR2 SVGAGI. This CDR3 has 14 amino acids. With V trimmed by 6 bases and J by 6 bases, 2 bases remained unmatched. The CDR3 sequence is CASRWTSGGNEQFF. In nucleotides, the CDR3 is TGTGCCAGCAGATGGACTAGCGGGGGCAATGAGCAGTTCTTC.

The J gene is TRBJ2-7, the V gene TRBV28, with 7 positions matching TRBD1. Germline V gives CDR1 MDHEN, CDR2 SYDVKM. V shed 6 bases and J 7 bases; nucleotides not matched to a gene: 15. The CDR3 is 15 amino acids. CDR3 nucleotides: TGTGCCAGCAGCCCCCTGGACAGGCAAACGAGGGAGCAGTACTTC. It translates to CASSPLDRQTREQYF.

This clone occurred a few times. The rearrangement joins TRBV30 to TRBJ2-1, with 11 bases matching TRBD2. CDR1 and CDR2 (germline): GTSNPN, SVGIG (reference sequence). The CDR3 loop spans 15 amino acids. V gave up 3 bases and J gave up 10 bases; unmatched junction bases: 11. CDR3 protein: CAWRAGLAGRAEQFF. Here the CDR3 DNA reads TGTGCCTGGAGGGCAGGACTAGCGGGTAGGGCCGAGCAGTTCTTC. The whole variable domain, filled in from reference TRBV30 and TRBJ2-1, reads SQTIHQWPATLVQPVGSPLSLECTVEGTSNPNLYWYRQAAGRGLQLLFYSVGIGQISSEVPQNLSASRPQDRQFILSSKKLLLSDSGFYLCAWRAGLAGRAEQFFGPGTRLTVL.

This chain links TRBV7-2 with TRBJ2-1; 9 bases are shared with TRBD1. The junction had 6 bases not matched to a gene; V was cut back by 5 bases and J by 4 bases. From germline, CDR1 is SGHTA and CDR2 FQGNSA. This CDR3 has 15 amino acids. CDR3 bases: TGTGCCAGCAGCCAAGGGACAGGGCGGTACAATGAGCAGTTCTTC. It yields the protein CASSQGTGRYNEQFF.

The chain combines TRBV5-5 with TRBJ2-7; 7 bases align to TRBD1. V trimming: 2 bases; J trimming: 3 bases; junction bases outside the gene matches: 11. The germline CDR1 and CDR2 sequences are SGHKS and YYEKEE (reference sequence). This CDR3 spans 16 amino acids. DNA of the CDR3: TGTGCCAGCAGCTTCCCCGATCGACAGGGAAGCTACGAGCAGTACTTC. This sequence encodes CASSFPDRQGSYEQYF.

The chain combines TRBV13 with TRBJ2-1; TRBD2 is a possible D gene (6 bases). V gave up 3 bases and J gave up 6 bases, with 12 bases separating them. CDR3 length: 14 amino acids. Germline V gene sequence: CDR1 PRHDT, CDR2 FYEKMQ (reference sequence). CDR3 nucleotides: TGTGCCAGCAGCTTTCGGGGGTCACCCAATGAGCAGTTCTTC. It codes for CASSFRGSPNEQFF.